A selection of T cell receptor beta chains follows, all from one sample in a study of blood T cell repertoires in COVID-19. Libraries were prepared by immunoSEQ multiplex PCR; TCRdb keeps only in-frame clonotypes and omits some of them. Here the sample spans about 670,000 clones, about 90% being singletons. Sequencing used peripheral blood. The source is a woman between 18 and 29 years old with acute or convalescent COVID-19. Each CDR3 is given with its conserved first and last residue. The order of the fields is clone size, D gene, J gene, V gene, CDR3 DNA, CDR3 protein. A D gene is named only where the DNA matches it firmly. The listing skips clone size in some rows; elsewhere it reads once, few, many or a size class.

abundance: NA
d_gene: NA
j_gene: TRBJ1-2
v_gene: TRBV28
CDR3nt: TGTGCCAGCAGTTTGGAGGGACCTAACTATGGCTACACCTTC
CDR3aa: CASSLEGPNYGYTF

abundance: NA
d_gene: TRBD1
j_gene: TRBJ2-1
v_gene: TRBV24-1
CDR3nt: TGTGCCACCAGTGATTTAAAAGGACAGGGGCCCAATGAGCAGTTCTTC
CDR3aa: CATSDLKGQGPNEQFF

abundance: NA
d_gene: NA
j_gene: TRBJ1-2
v_gene: TRBV5-4
CDR3nt: TGTGCCAGCAGCGAGGGGGTAGGATGGGGCTACACCTTC
CDR3aa: CASSEGVGWGYTF

abundance: NA
d_gene: TRBD1
j_gene: TRBJ2-3
v_gene: TRBV28
CDR3nt: TGTGCCAGCAGTTTATCCCCGGGACAGGAGCAGGATACGCAGTATTTT
CDR3aa: CASSLSPGQEQDTQYF

abundance: few
d_gene: NA
j_gene: TRBJ1-3
v_gene: TRBV11-2
CDR3nt: TGTGCCAGCAGCCCGCCAGGGACAAGAACAACTGGAAACACCATATATTTT
CDR3aa: CASSPPGTRTTGNTIYF

abundance: NA
d_gene: NA
j_gene: TRBJ1-1
v_gene: TRBV2
CDR3nt: TGTGCCACCCTCCAGGGGCGGGCGAACACTGAAGCTTTCTTT
CDR3aa: CATLQGRANTEAFF

abundance: NA
d_gene: NA
j_gene: TRBJ1-1
v_gene: TRBV4-1
CDR3nt: TGCGCCAGCAGCCAAGGCAGTCTCCTTAGCGGAGCTTTCTTT
CDR3aa: CASSQGSLLSGAFF

abundance: NA
d_gene: NA
j_gene: TRBJ1-2
v_gene: TRBV6-4
CDR3nt: TGTGCCAGCAGCGCTTACAGGGTCGGGAACTATGGCTACACCTTC
CDR3aa: CASSAYRVGNYGYTF

abundance: NA
d_gene: TRBD2
j_gene: TRBJ2-7
v_gene: TRBV5-1
CDR3nt: TGCGCCAGCCTCGGTCTAGCGGGGGACGAGCAGTACTTC
CDR3aa: CASLGLAGDEQYF

abundance: once
d_gene: TRBD1
j_gene: TRBJ1-1
v_gene: TRBV6-5
CDR3nt: TGTGCCAGCAGACCAGGACAGGGTGACACTGAAGCTTTCTTT
CDR3aa: CASRPGQGDTEAFF

abundance: NA
d_gene: TRBD2
j_gene: TRBJ2-2
v_gene: TRBV11-2
CDR3nt: TGTGCCAGCAGCTTAGGCCGGGTAGCGGGGGGCACCGGGGAGCTGTTTTTT
CDR3aa: CASSLGRVAGGTGELFF

abundance: NA
d_gene: TRBD1
j_gene: TRBJ2-1
v_gene: TRBV27
CDR3nt: TGTGCCAGCAGCCGGGACAGCTCCTACAATGAGCAGTTCTTC
CDR3aa: CASSRDSSYNEQFF

abundance: NA
d_gene: NA
j_gene: TRBJ1-4
v_gene: TRBV19
CDR3nt: TGTGCCAGTAGTGGACGACAGAAAGCAACTAATGAAAAACTGTTTTTT
CDR3aa: CASSGRQKATNEKLFF